These 26 T cell receptor beta chains were sequenced from one sample in a study of a mutant IDH1 vaccine in newly diagnosed glioma. Time point noted: week 5, during vaccination. The content of each vaccine dose was 300 ug of mutant IDH1 20-mer peptide, and topical imiquimod accompanied it. Some clones are missing from TCRdb's copy, which holds only in-frame ones; the method was immunoSEQ multiplex PCR. The sample holds 50,000 to 55,000 clones, around 80% seen once. For these receptors, no antigen is known. Specimen: PBMCs, collected from a glioma patient whose treatment included an IDH1 peptide vaccine. These receptors originate from a man aged 45-60 years with glioma.

This chain links TRBV11-2 with TRBJ1-5; TRBD1 aligns across 9 bases. The CDR3 is 15 amino acids. Looked up from germline, CDR1 is SGHAT and CDR2 is FQNNGV. V lost 4 bases, J lost 6 bases, and 7 bases stayed unmatched. CDR3: CASSSTGGRGQPQHF. CDR3 in DNA: TGTGCCAGCAGCTCGACAGGGGGAAGAGGTCAGCCCCAGCATTTT.

This clone was seen a few times. The gene calls are TRBV6-5 and TRBJ2-1, with TRBD1 identical over 10 bases. After removal of 5 bases from V and 7 bases from J, the junction contained 8 bases not matched to a gene. In germline, CDR1 is MNHEY, CDR2 SVGAGI. The CDR3 is 15 residues long. The CDR3 coding sequence is TGTGCCAGCAGTCACCTCAGGACAGGGGGTAATGAGCAGTTCTTC. Amino acid sequence: CASSHLRTGGNEQFF.

The rearrangement links TRBV5-1 to TRBJ2-1, with 7 nucleotides matching TRBD1. The V gene's germline CDR1 is SGHRS and CDR2 YFSETQ. The length of the CDR3 is 15 residues. The junction had 12 bases not matched to a gene; V was cut back by 4 bases and J by 8 bases. CDR3 residues: CASSVSTGTVHEQFF. In DNA, the CDR3 is TGCGCCAGCAGCGTCTCAACCGGGACAGTGCATGAGCAGTTCTTC.

The J gene is TRBJ2-1, the V gene TRBV29-1; no definite D call. Trimming stripped 7 bases from V and 0 bases from J, with 16 bases between. Germline V lookup: CDR1 SQVTM, CDR2 ANQGSEA. The CDR3 totals 15 residues. The CDR3 reads CSARDPSSSYNEQFF. Here the CDR3 DNA reads TGCAGCGCCCGAGACCCCTCCAGCTCCTACAATGAGCAGTTCTTC.

V usage is TRBV18 and J usage is TRBJ1-6; D remains unclear. CDR3 size: 14 residues. Per germline, CDR1 KGHSH and CDR2 LQKENI. Deletions cut 1 base from V and 5 bases from J, with 6 bases between. CDR3 loop: CASSPQGNNSPLHF. The CDR3, as DNA: TGTGCCAGCTCACCACAGGGAAATAATTCACCCCTCCACTTT. The full variable domain, completed using reference TRBV18 and TRBJ1-6, is NAGVMQNPRHLVRRRGQEARLRCSPMKGHSHVYWYRQLPEEGLKFMVYLQKENIIDESGMPKERFSAEFPKEGPSILRIQQVVRGDSAAYFCASSPQGNNSPLHFGNGTRLTVT.

The chain links TRBV15 to TRBJ2-7; no firm D call. Germline values: CDR1 LNHNV, CDR2 YYDKDF (reference sequence). This CDR3 spans 14 amino acids. Trimming pared 6 bases from V and 1 base from J, leaving 13 bases between. DNA for the CDR3: TGTGCCACCAGACCCTCTTGGGGATCCTACGAGCAGTACTTC. Its protein product is CATRPSWGSYEQYF. The full variable domain, in which reference TRBV15 and TRBJ2-7 provide the parts outside the CDR3, is DAMVIQNPRYQVTQFGKPVTLSCSQTLNHNVMYWYQQKSSQAPKLLFHYYDKDFNNEADTPDNFQSRRPNTSFCFLDIRSPGLGDTAMYLCATRPSWGSYEQYFGPGTRLTVT.

This chain links TRBV7-9 with TRBJ2-1; the D call may be TRBD1 or TRBD2 (5 bases each). This CDR3 has 18 residues. Germline V lookup: CDR1 SEHNR, CDR2 FQNEAQ (reference sequence). V was clipped by 5 bases and J by 0 bases, with 20 bases between them. The CDR3: CASSERFQDTSSYNEQFF. In DNA form, the CDR3 reads TGTGCCAGCAGCGAGCGGTTTCAGGACACTAGCTCCTACAATGAGCAGTTCTTC. The whole variable domain, remainder taken from reference TRBV7-9 and TRBJ2-1, is DTGVSQNPRHKITKRGQNVTFRCDPISEHNRLYWYRQTLGQGPEFLTYFQNEAQLEKSRLLSDRFSAERPKGSFSTLEIQRTEQGDSAMYLCASSERFQDTSSYNEQFFGPGTRLTVL.

J is TRBJ1-1 and V is TRBV2; 9 bases align to TRBD1. In germline, CDR1 is SNHLY, CDR2 FYNNEI. The CDR3 has 15 amino acids. J lost 2 bases, V lost 5 bases, and 6 bases had no gene match. The DNA for the CDR3 is TGTGCCAGCAGTAAAGGGACAGGGAGCAACACTGAAGCTTTCTTT. The encoded protein is CASSKGTGSNTEAFF.

The gene calls are TRBV4-2 and TRBJ1-5; D remains ambiguous. The ends were cut back, 4 bases at V and 0 bases at J, with 7 bases in the middle. Germline V lookup: CDR1 LGHNA, CDR2 YNFKEQ. The CDR3 has 14 residues. This CDR3 reads CASSPVGSNQPQHF. Written as DNA, the CDR3 is TGTGCCAGCAGCCCGGTGGGTAGCAATCAGCCCCAGCATTTT.

This clone was detected a few times. V usage is TRBV7-9 and J usage is TRBJ1-5, with no clear D. The CDR3 is 12 residues long. The V and J ends lost 3 bases and 4 bases respectively, with 4 bases between them. Germline CDR1 reads SEHNR; CDR2 reads FQNEAQ (reference sequence). CDR3 amino acids: CASSFANQPQHF. The CDR3 DNA reads TGTGCCAGCAGCTTCGCGAATCAGCCCCAGCATTTT.

The chain joins TRBV29-1 to TRBJ1-2; 7 bases align to TRBD1. Germline V gene data show CDR1 as SQVTM and CDR2 as ANQGSEA. This CDR3 is built from 12 residues. V was pared by 6 bases and J by 6 bases, with 7 bases of the junction left unmatched. This CDR3 reads CSVDRGGDGYTF. The CDR3 nucleotides read TGCAGCGTGGACCGAGGGGGCGATGGCTACACCTTC.

The chain links TRBV6-5 to TRBJ2-7, with TRBD2 matching over 7 bases. Germline CDR1 reads MNHEY; CDR2 reads SVGAGI. The CDR3 sequence is 14 residues long. With 2 bases clipped from V and 1 base from J, the junction kept 2 bases outside the gene matches. The CDR3 DNA reads as TGTGCCAGCAGTTACAGCGGGGATTCCTACGAGCAGTACTTC. Translation: CASSYSGDSYEQYF.

This chain connects TRBV18 to TRBJ2-1, with a tentative D call TRBD2 (5 bases). Deletions cut 3 bases from V and 7 bases from J, with 7 bases between. The CDR3 covers 12 residues. Germline V gene data show CDR1 as KGHSH and CDR2 as LQKENI. CDR3 residues: CASSPTGNEQFF. CDR3 DNA: TGTGCCAGCTCACCTACGGGAAATGAGCAGTTCTTC.

In its sample, this clone was seen a few times. V gene TRBV30 combines with J gene TRBJ2-1, with TRBD2 as a possible D gene (5 bases). The CDR3 sequence is 15 residues long. The V and J ends lost 3 bases and 6 bases respectively, with 18 bases between them. CDR1 and CDR2 (germline): GTSNPN, SVGIG (reference sequence). The CDR3 bases are TGTGCCTGGAGGATGCCGGGGTCGGGGTCCAATGAGCAGTTCTTC. Its protein is CAWRMPGSGSNEQFF.

The J gene is TRBJ1-2, the V gene TRBV27; 8 positions match TRBD1. With 6 bases clipped from V and 4 bases from J, the junction kept 7 bases outside the gene matches. The germline CDR1 and CDR2 sequences are MNHEY and SMNVEV (reference sequence). This CDR3 region has 14 residues. The CDR3 sequence: CASSSGGFGYGYTF. In DNA form, the CDR3 reads TGTGCCAGCAGCTCAGGGGGCTTCGGCTATGGCTACACCTTC.

This clone has just one count. The chain couples TRBV6-5 to TRBJ1-1, with D tentatively TRBD1 (5 bases). This CDR3 has 16 residues. Trimming took 0 bases from V and 2 from J, leaving 13 bases between them. CDR1 and CDR2 from the germline V gene are MNHEY and SVGAGI. The CDR3 loop is CASSYSAGTLNTEAFF. The CDR3 DNA follows: TGTGCCAGCAGTTACTCGGCCGGGACCCTCAACACTGAAGCTTTCTTT.

The V and J genes are TRBV2 and TRBJ2-2; D is unresolved. Trimming removed 7 bases at V and 6 bases at J, with 18 bases between. From germline, CDR1 is SNHLY and CDR2 FYNNEI. This CDR3 contains 15 residues. Written as DNA, the CDR3 is TGTGCCAGCACCCCATCCACCGAGAGCGCCGGGGAGCTGTTTTTT. Amino acids: CASTPSTESAGELFF.

The CDR3 region is CASSQDPRTDTQYF. CDR3 nucleotides: TGCGCCAGCAGCCAAGATCCCCGCACAGATACGCAGTATTTT. This chain uses TRBV4-3 with TRBJ2-3, with no clear D. The ends were cut back, 0 bases at V and 1 base at J, with 5 bases in the middle. Germline CDR1 and CDR2: LGHNA and YSLEER. The length of the CDR3 is 14 residues.

The CDR3 nucleotides read TGTGCTAGTGGTTTGACAGGGGAAGATACGCAGTATTTT. Encoded protein: CASGLTGEDTQYF. This chain joins TRBV12-5 and TRBJ2-3; 7 bases are a match to TRBD1. CDR3 length: 13 residues. Germline V CDR1 and CDR2: LGHNT, FRNRAP. Germline trimming cut 2 bases from V and 5 bases from J; bases unmatched to any gene: 1.

This clone appeared a single time. The V and J genes are TRBV1 and TRBJ1-2. TRBV1 is a listed pseudogene. The CDR3 covers 15 residues. Written as DNA, the CDR3 is TGCACCAGCAGCCAAGCGGAAGACCTGAACTATGGCTACACCTTC. It encodes CTSSQAEDLNYGYTF.

V is TRBV5-1 and J is TRBJ2-2, with no clear D. The CDR3 is made up of 14 amino acids. V lost 4 bases to trimming and J lost 3 bases, with 10 bases between them. Germline-derived CDR1 and CDR2 are SGHRS and YFSETQ. The CDR3 DNA reads TGCGCCAGCAGCGCCGGCCAAGACACCGGGGAGCTGTTTTTT. Protein product: CASSAGQDTGELFF.

This rearrangement joins TRBV7-2 to TRBJ2-7, with 8 bases lining up with TRBD2. The germline V gene has CDR1 SGHTA and CDR2 FQGNSA. V lost 2 bases, J lost 6 bases, and 12 bases stayed unmatched. The CDR3 covers 16 residues. The CDR3 loop reads CASSLLLAGSGGEQYF. The CDR3 nucleotides read TGTGCCAGCAGCTTATTATTAGCGGGGTCGGGTGGCGAGCAGTACTTC.

The chain combines TRBV10-3 with TRBJ1-5; D not resolved. CDR1 is ENHRY and CDR2 is SYGVKD in the germline V gene. Trimming removed 0 bases from V and 2 bases from J, with 8 bases in between. The CDR3 covers 15 residues. CDR3 region: CAISESNKRNQPQHF. The CDR3 coding sequence is TGTGCCATCAGTGAGTCGAACAAACGCAATCAGCCCCAGCATTTT.

A remark on this clone: A read error may account for a junction end that differs from germline. The rearrangement joins TRBV19 to TRBJ2-2; unclear D gene. The CDR3 is made up of 13 amino acids. CDR1 and CDR2 from the germline V gene are LNHDA and SQIVND (reference sequence). CDR3 bases: TGTGCCTCAAGACCGAGGAACGCCGGGGAGCTGTTTTTT. The encoded protein is CASRPRNAGELFF.

V usage is TRBV6-1 and J usage is TRBJ2-2, with TRBD2 identical over 9 bases. Germline V lookup: CDR1 MNHNS, CDR2 SASEGT. V was pared by 4 bases and J by 4 bases, with 7 bases of the junction left unmatched. The CDR3 has 16 residues. The CDR3 region is CASSGGLAGATGELFF. In DNA, the CDR3 is TGTGCCAGCAGTGGAGGGTTAGCGGGGGCCACCGGGGAGCTGTTTTTT.

The J gene is TRBJ2-2, the V gene TRBV15; D is perhaps TRBD2 (7 bases). The germline gives CDR1 LNHNV, CDR2 YYDKDF (reference sequence). V lost 4 bases and J lost 4, with 13 bases in between. This CDR3 is built from 15 residues. The CDR3 sequence: CATSMGGAVTGELFF. The CDR3 DNA sequence: TGTGCCACCAGCATGGGGGGGGCGGTCACCGGGGAGCTGTTTTTT.